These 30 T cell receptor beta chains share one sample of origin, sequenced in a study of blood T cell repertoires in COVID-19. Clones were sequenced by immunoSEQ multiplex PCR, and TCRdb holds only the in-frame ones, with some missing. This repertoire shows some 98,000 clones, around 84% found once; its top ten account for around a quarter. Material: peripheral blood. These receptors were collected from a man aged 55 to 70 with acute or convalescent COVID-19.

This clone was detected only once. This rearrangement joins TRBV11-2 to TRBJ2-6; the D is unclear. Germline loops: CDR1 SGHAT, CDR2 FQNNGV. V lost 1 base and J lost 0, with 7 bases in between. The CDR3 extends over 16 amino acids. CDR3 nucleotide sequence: TGTGCCAGCAGCTTAGGGGCGATCTCTGGGGCCAACGTCCTGACTTTC. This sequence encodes CASSLGAISGANVLTF.

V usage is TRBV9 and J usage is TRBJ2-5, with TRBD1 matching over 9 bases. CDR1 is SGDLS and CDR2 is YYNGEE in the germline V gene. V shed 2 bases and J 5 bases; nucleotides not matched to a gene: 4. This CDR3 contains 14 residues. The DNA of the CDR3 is TGTGCCAGCAGCGTTACAGGGGGCGCGGAGACCCAGTACTTC. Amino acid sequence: CASSVTGGAETQYF.

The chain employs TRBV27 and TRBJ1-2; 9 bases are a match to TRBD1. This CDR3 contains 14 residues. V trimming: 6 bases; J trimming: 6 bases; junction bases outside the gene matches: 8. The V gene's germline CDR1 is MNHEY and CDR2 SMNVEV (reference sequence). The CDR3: CASRPDRGINGYTF. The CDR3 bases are TGTGCCAGCAGACCCGACAGGGGGATAAATGGCTACACCTTC.

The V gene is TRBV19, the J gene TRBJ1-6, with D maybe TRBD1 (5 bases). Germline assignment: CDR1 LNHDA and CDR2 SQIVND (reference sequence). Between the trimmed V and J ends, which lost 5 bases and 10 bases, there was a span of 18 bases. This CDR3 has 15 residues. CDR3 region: CASSAPRGRGSPLHF. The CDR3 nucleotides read TGTGCCAGTAGTGCCCCGAGGGGCCGGGGGTCACCCCTCCACTTT.

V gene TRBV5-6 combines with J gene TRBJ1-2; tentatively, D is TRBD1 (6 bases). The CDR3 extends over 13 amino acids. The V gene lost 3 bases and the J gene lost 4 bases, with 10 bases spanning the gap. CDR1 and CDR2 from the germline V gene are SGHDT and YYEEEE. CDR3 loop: CASSSTGLYGYTF. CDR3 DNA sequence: TGTGCCAGCAGCTCTACAGGGCTCTATGGCTACACCTTC.

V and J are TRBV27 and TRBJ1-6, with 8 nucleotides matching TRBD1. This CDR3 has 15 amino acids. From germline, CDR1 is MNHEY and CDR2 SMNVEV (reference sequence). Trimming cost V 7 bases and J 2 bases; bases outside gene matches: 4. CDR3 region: CASTRQGTYNSPLHF. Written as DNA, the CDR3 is TGTGCCAGCACCCGACAGGGGACCTATAATTCACCCCTCCACTTT.

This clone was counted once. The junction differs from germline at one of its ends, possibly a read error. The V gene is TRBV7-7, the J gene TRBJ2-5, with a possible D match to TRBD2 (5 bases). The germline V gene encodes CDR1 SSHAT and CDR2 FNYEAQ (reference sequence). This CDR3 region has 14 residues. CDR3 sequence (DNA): TGTGCTAGCAGCTTAGCCTCCGGGGAGGAGACCCAGTACTTC. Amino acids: CASSLASGEETQYF.

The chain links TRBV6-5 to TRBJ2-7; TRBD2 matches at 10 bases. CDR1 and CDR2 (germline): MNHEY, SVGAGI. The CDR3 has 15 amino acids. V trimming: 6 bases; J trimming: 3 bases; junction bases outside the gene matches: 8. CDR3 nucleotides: TGTGCCAGCAGCCCAAGCGGGGGGGCCTTCTACGAGCAGTACGTC. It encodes CASSPSGGAFYEQYV.

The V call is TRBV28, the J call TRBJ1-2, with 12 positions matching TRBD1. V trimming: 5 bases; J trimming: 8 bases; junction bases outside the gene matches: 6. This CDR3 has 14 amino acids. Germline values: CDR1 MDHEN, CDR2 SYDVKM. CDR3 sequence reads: CASSTTGTGGGYTF. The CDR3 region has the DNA TGTGCCAGCAGTACAACCGGGACAGGGGGCGGCTACACCTTC.

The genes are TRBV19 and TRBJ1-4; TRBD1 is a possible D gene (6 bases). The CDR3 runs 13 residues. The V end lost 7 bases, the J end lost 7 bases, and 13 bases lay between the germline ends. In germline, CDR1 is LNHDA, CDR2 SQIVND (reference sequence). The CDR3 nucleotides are TGTGCCAGTAAAGGACAGTGGAGTGAAAAACTGTTTTTT. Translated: CASKGQWSEKLFF.

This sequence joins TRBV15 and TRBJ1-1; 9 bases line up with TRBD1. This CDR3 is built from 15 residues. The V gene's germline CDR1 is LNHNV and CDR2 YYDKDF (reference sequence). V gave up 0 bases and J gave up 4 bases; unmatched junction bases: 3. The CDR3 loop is CATSRDRQGGTEAFF. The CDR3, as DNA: TGTGCCACCAGCAGAGACCGACAGGGGGGCACTGAAGCTTTCTTT.

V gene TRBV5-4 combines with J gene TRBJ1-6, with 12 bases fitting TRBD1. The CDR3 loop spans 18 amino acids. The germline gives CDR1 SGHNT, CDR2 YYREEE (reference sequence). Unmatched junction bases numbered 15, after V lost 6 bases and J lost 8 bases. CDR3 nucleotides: TGTGCCAGCACCACCGACGGTCTGGGACAGGGGGCCTATTCACCCCTCCACTTT. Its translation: CASTTDGLGQGAYSPLHF.

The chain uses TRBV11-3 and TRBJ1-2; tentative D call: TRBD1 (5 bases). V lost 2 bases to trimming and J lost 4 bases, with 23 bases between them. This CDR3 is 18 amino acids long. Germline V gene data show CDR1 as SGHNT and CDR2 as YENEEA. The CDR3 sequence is CASSLTNKGRRRGYGYTF. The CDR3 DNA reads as TGTGCCAGCAGCTTAACAAATAAGGGGCGACGCCGCGGCTATGGCTACACCTTC. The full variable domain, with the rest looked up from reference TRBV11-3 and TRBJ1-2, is EAGVVQSPRYKIIEKKQPVAFWCNPISGHNTLYWYLQNLGQGPELLIRYENEEAVDDSQLPKDRFSAERLKGVDSTLKIQPAELGDSAVYLCASSLTNKGRRRGYGYTFGSGTRLTVV.

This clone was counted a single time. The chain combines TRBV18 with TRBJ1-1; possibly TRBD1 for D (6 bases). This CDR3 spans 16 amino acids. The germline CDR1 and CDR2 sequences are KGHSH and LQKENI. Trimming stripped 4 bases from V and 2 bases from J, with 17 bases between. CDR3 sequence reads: CASSLSRTGGNTEAFF. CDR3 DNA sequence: TGTGCCAGCTCACTCAGTCGGACGGGGGGCAACACTGAAGCTTTCTTT.

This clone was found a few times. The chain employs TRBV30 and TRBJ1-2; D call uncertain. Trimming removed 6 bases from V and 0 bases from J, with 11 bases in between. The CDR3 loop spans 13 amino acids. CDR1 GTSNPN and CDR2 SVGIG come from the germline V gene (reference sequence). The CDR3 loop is CACPQATNYGYTF. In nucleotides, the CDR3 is TGTGCCTGCCCCCAGGCAACTAACTATGGCTACACCTTC.

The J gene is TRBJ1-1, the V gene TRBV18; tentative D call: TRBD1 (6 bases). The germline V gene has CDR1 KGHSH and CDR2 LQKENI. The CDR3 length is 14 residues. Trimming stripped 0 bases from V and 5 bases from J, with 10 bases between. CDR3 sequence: CASSPPIGGTEAFF. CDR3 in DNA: TGTGCCAGCTCACCACCGATAGGGGGAACTGAAGCTTTCTTT.

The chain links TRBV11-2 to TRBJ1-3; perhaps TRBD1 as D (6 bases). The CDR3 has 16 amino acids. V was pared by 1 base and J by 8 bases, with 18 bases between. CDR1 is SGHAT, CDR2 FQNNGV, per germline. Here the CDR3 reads CASSLVYRERKDTIYF. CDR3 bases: TGTGCCAGCAGCTTAGTCTACAGGGAGCGGAAGGACACCATATATTTT.

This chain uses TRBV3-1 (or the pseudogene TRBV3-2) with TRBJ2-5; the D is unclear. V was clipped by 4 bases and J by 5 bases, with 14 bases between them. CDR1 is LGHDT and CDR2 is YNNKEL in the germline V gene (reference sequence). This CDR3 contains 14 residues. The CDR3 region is CASSPQRMEETQYF. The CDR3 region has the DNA TGTGCCAGCAGCCCCCAGCGTATGGAGGAGACCCAGTACTTC.

The CDR3 protein is CASSLGQVETQYF. CDR3 bases: TGTGCCAGCAGTTTGGGCCAGGTGGAGACCCAGTACTTC. The chain employs TRBV12-3 or TRBV12-4 and TRBJ2-5; D ambiguous. Trimming left V 3 bases short and J 5 bases short, with 10 bases between. The CDR3 totals 13 residues.

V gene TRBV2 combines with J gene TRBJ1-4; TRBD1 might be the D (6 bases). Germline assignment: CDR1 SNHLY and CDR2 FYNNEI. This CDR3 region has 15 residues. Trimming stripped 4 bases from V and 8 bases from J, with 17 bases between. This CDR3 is CASSARGGGLEKLFF. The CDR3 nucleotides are TGTGCCAGCAGTGCCCGAGGGGGGGGCTTAGAAAAACTGTTTTTT. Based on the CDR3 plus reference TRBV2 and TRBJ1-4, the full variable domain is EPEVTQTPSHQVTQMGQEVILRCVPISNHLYFYWYRQILGQKVEFLVSFYNNEISEKSEIFDDQFSVERPDGSNFTLKIRSTKLEDSAMYFCASSARGGGLEKLFFGSGTQLSVL.

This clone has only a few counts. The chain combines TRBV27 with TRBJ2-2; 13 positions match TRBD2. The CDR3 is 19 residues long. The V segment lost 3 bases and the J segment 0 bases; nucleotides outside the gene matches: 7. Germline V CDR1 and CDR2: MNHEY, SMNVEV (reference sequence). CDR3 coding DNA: TGTGCCAGCAGTTTGGAGACTAGCGGGGGGCCCGCGAACACCGGGGAGCTGTTTTTT. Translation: CASSLETSGGPANTGELFF.

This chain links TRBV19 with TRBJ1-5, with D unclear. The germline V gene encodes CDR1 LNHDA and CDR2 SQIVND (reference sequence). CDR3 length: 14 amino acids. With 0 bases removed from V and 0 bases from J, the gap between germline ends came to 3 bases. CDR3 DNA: TGTGCCAGTAGTATAGACCATAGCAATCAGCCCCAGCATTTT. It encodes CASSIDHSNQPQHF.

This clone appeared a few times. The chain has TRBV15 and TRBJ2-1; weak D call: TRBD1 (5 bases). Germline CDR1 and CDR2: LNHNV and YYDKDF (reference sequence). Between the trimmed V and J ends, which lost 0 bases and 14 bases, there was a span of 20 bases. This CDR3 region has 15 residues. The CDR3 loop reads CATSRDPRTGLVEFF. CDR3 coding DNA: TGTGCCACCAGCAGAGACCCCCGAACAGGCTTAGTCGAGTTCTTC.

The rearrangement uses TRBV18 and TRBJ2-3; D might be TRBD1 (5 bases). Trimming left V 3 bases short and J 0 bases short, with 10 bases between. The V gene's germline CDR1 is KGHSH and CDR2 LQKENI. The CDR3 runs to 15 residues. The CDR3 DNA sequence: TGTGCCAGCTCACCGCAGGGCCTTAGCACAGATACGCAGTATTTT. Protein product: CASSPQGLSTDTQYF.

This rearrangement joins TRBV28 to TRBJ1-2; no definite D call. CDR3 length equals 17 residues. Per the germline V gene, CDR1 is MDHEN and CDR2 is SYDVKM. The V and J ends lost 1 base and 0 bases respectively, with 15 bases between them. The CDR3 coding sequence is TGTGCCAGCAGTTTATTAGGCGGCGGGGTGGCTAACTATGGCTACACCTTC. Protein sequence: CASSLLGGGVANYGYTF.

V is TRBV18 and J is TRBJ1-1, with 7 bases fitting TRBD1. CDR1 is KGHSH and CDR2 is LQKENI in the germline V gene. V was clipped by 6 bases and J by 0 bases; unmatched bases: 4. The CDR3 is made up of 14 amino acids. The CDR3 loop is CASSKGQMNTEAFF. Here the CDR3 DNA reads TGTGCCAGCTCGAAGGGACAGATGAACACTGAAGCTTTCTTT.

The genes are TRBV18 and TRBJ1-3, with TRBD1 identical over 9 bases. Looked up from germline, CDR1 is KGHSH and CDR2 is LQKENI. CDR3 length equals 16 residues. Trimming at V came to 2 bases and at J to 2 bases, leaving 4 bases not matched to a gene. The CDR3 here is CASSPTDRGPGNTIYF. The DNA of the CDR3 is TGTGCCAGCTCACCAACGGACAGGGGACCTGGAAACACCATATATTTT. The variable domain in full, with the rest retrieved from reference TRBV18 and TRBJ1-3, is NAGVMQNPRHLVRRRGQEARLRCSPMKGHSHVYWYRQLPEEGLKFMVYLQKENIIDESGMPKERFSAEFPKEGPSILRIQQVVRGDSAAYFCASSPTDRGPGNTIYFGEGSWLTVV.

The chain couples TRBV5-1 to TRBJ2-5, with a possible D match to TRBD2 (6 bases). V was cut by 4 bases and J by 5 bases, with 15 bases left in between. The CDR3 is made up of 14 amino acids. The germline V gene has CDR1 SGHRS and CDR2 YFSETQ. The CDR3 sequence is CASSTQGGRETQYF. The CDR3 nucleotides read TGCGCCAGCAGCACTCAGGGTGGGAGGGAGACCCAGTACTTC.

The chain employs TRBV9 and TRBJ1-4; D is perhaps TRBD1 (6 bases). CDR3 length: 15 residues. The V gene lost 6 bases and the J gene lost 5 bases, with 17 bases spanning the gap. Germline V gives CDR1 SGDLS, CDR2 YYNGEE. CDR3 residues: CASNLGGGRNEKLFF. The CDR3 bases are TGTGCCAGCAACCTAGGGGGGGGGCGGAATGAAAAACTGTTTTTT.

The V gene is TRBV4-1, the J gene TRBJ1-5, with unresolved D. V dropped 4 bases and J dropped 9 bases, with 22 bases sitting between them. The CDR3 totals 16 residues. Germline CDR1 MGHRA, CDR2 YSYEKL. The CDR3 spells CASSRTLGTQSGPQHF. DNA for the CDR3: TGCGCCAGCAGCCGCACTCTGGGTACCCAGTCAGGGCCCCAGCATTTT.